The next 15 T cell receptor beta chains were all read from a single sample in a study of T cells in Graves' hyperthyroidism and ophthalmopathy (dated by TCRdb to the late 2010s). The receptor library was made with multiplex PCR. Sequencing was performed on an Illumina HiSeq 2000. TCR beta CDR3 regions were amplified from RNA transcripts. The TCR CDR3 was subjected to a first round of RT-PCR using the HTBI primer set and the Qiagen OneStep RT-PCR kit. In-frame beta chains were kept once TCRdb had trimmed the public reads at Q25 with fastp and called clones with MiXCR. Rows merge per CDR3 protein into single entries with the most common DNA and genes. The sample yields approximately 530,000 distinct CDR3 sequences; roughly a sixth were counted once. About 17% of the sample belongs to the ten largest clones. Material: blood. Receptors originate from a woman in her late teens or twenties with Graves' hyperthyroidism.

On this clonotype: Relative to the germline gene, one junction end is altered; a read error may explain this. The rearrangement uses TRBV24-1 and TRBJ2-7; 9 positions match TRBD2. The CDR3 is 16 residues long. CDR1 and CDR2 (germline): KGHDR, SFDVKD. CDR3 loop: CATSARAAGGPYGQYF. CDR3 DNA: TGTGCCACCAGTGCTCGAGCGGCGGGGGGGCCTTACGGGCAGTACTTC.

In this sample, this clonotype turned up a few times. The chain is built from TRBV5-1 and TRBJ2-7; D may be TRBD1 or TRBD2 (5 bases each). From germline, CDR1 is SGHRS and CDR2 YFSETQ. The CDR3 extends over 14 amino acids. With 0 bases removed from V and 3 bases from J, the gap between germline ends came to 10 bases. CDR3 in amino acids: CASSLGGALYEQYF. CDR3 in DNA: TGCGCCAGCAGCTTGGGAGGGGCCCTCTACGAGCAGTACTTC. Full variable domain (rest looked up from reference TRBV5-1 and TRBJ2-7): KAGVTQTPRYLIKTRGQQVTLSCSPISGHRSVSWYQQTPGQGLQFLFEYFSETQRNKGNFPGRFSGRQFSNSRSEMNVSTLELGDSALYLCASSLGGALYEQYFGPGTRLTVT.

This clonotype has ten or more counts. The chain couples TRBV3-1 to TRBJ1-2, with 9 bases fitting TRBD1. This CDR3 comprises 17 residues. V lost 3 bases and J lost 2; bases outside the gene matches: 10. The germline V gene has CDR1 LGHDT and CDR2 YNNKEL (reference sequence). The CDR3 sequence is CASSHPPQGAKNYGYTF. The CDR3 nucleotides read TGTGCCAGCAGCCATCCTCCACAGGGGGCGAAGAACTATGGCTACACCTTC.

This clonotype was counted a few times. The genes are TRBV12-3 or TRBV12-4 and TRBJ1-6; the D is unclear. CDR3 length equals 12 residues. The V gene lost 5 bases and the J gene lost 11 bases, with 10 bases spanning the gap. This CDR3 reads CASSPGAPPLHF. CDR3 nucleotides: TGTGCCAGCAGTCCCGGCGCACCACCCCTCCACTTT.

The table lists this clonotype with many counts. This chain uses TRBV20-1 with TRBJ2-7, with D unresolved. Deletions cut 0 bases from V and 6 bases from J, with 9 bases between. Germline V gene data show CDR1 as DFQATT and CDR2 as SNEGSKA (reference sequence). CDR3 length equals 12 residues. The CDR3 here is CSARDLDSEQYF. CDR3 nucleotides: TGCAGTGCTAGAGATCTCGACTCCGAGCAGTACTTC.

This clonotype has a count of ten or more. The chain couples TRBV2 to TRBJ1-1, with D possibly TRBD1 on 5 matching bases. Per the germline V gene, CDR1 is SNHLY and CDR2 is FYNNEI. This CDR3 comprises 14 residues. V was trimmed by 9 bases and J by 1 base, leaving 15 bases between them. CDR3 loop: CARGSAGQNTEAFF. The CDR3, as DNA: TGTGCCAGGGGGTCGGCCGGACAGAACACTGAAGCTTTCTTT.

The gene calls are TRBV7-9 and TRBJ1-2; D remains unclear. The CDR3 loop spans 17 amino acids. V was pared by 5 bases and J by 0 bases, with 19 bases between. CDR1 SEHNR and CDR2 FQNEAQ come from the germline V gene (reference sequence). The CDR3 is CASSTIDKTLSNYGYTF. The CDR3 nucleotides are TGTGCCAGCAGCACGATCGATAAAACCCTTTCTAACTATGGCTACACCTTC.

There are many counts of this clonotype. The rearrangement links TRBV3-1 to TRBJ2-7; no firm D call. Germline V CDR1 and CDR2: LGHDT, YNNKEL (reference sequence). The CDR3 consists of 11 residues. V was pared by 0 bases and J by 4 bases, with 1 base between. CDR3 loop: CASSQEYEQYF. The DNA for the CDR3 is TGTGCCAGCAGCCAAGAATACGAGCAGTACTTC.

This clonotype was seen only a few times. The CDR3, as DNA: TGTGCCAGCATTAAGGAGTCAGCCCCCCGGGACAGGGAAGAGTCCGTCGGCAATCAGCCCCAGCATTTT. Encoded protein: CASIKESAPRDREESVGNQPQHF. The chain employs TRBV6-2 or TRBV6-3 and TRBJ1-5, with 9 positions matching TRBD1. Unmatched junction bases numbered 30, after V lost 7 bases and J lost 2 bases. Germline V gene data show CDR1 as MNHEY and CDR2 as SVGEGT. The CDR3 runs 23 residues.

This clonotype was seen ten or more times. The junction departs from germline at one end; a sequencing error may be responsible. This chain connects TRBV5-1 to TRBJ2-2; maybe TRBD1 (6 bases). The CDR3 extends over 15 amino acids. Germline values: CDR1 SGHRS, CDR2 YFSETQ. CDR3 nucleotides: TGTGCCAGCAGCTTACCAGGGGCGAACACCGGGGAGCTGTTTTTT. Translated, it gives CASSLPGANTGELFF.

Many counts were recorded for this clonotype. The chain carries TRBV28 and TRBJ2-1, with D perhaps matching TRBD2 (5 bases). Trimming removed 0 bases at V and 1 base at J, with 10 bases between. The CDR3 spans 16 residues. Germline loops: CDR1 MDHEN, CDR2 SYDVKM. CDR3 sequence: CASSLWRGSSYNEQFF. CDR3 DNA sequence: TGTGCCAGCAGTTTATGGCGCGGGTCTTCCTACAATGAGCAGTTCTTC. Combining the CDR3 with reference TRBV28 and TRBJ2-1 gives the whole variable domain DVKVTQSSRYLVKRTGEKVFLECVQDMDHENMFWYRQDPGLGLRLIYFSYDVKMKEKGDIPEGYSVSREKKERFSLILESASTNQTSMYLCASSLWRGSSYNEQFFGPGTRLTVL.

This clonotype has a count of ten or more. The rearrangement links TRBV27 to TRBJ1-1; no clear D. Trimming cost V 1 base and J 4 bases, with 10 bases left between them. There are 14 residues in the CDR3. The germline gives CDR1 MNHEY, CDR2 SMNVEV (reference sequence). CDR3 residues: CASSLLSASTEAFF. The CDR3 DNA follows: TGTGCCAGCAGTTTATTAAGCGCTAGCACTGAAGCTTTCTTT.

The V gene is TRBV6-1, the J gene TRBJ1-5; TRBD1 might be the D (6 bases). Germline V gene lookup returns CDR1 MNHNS and CDR2 SASEGT. CDR3 size: 16 residues. V was cut by 5 bases and J by 2 bases, with 16 bases left in between. The CDR3 is CASSPEAGGRNQPQHF. CDR3 DNA sequence: TGTGCCAGCAGTCCGGAGGCGGGGGGCCGCAATCAGCCCCAGCATTTT.

The chain recombines TRBV5-1 with TRBJ1-1; maybe TRBD1 (6 bases). The germline gives CDR1 SGHRS, CDR2 YFSETQ. The CDR3 is made up of 13 amino acids. Deletions cut 4 bases from V and 11 bases from J, with 18 bases between. Here the CDR3 reads CASSPRQARRAFF. DNA for the CDR3: TGCGCCAGCAGCCCAAGACAGGCGCGTCGTGCTTTCTTT.

The table lists this clonotype with a few counts. The V gene is TRBV29-1, the J gene TRBJ2-1; 11 bases are shared with TRBD2. The CDR3 sequence is 20 residues long. After removal of 7 bases from V and 0 bases from J, the junction contained 20 bases not matched to a gene. Germline V gene lookup returns CDR1 SQVTM and CDR2 ANQGSEA. The CDR3 reads CSARTQLAGAAQSSYNEQFF. For the CDR3, the DNA is TGCAGCGCCCGAACACAACTAGCGGGGGCCGCCCAGAGCTCCTACAATGAGCAGTTCTTC.